The T cell receptor beta chain under discussion was sequenced for a study of blood T cell repertoires in COVID-19. Whole-study context: COVID-19 samples from acute and convalescent phases originated in the United States, Italy and Spain. In each case, the material was cDNA or gDNA derived from T cells, B-cell-depleted T cells, or PBMCs.

While infection was still active, Seattle patients were enrolled and then followed longitudinally. In this sample, this clone turned up a few times. Germline assignment: CDR1 SQVTM and CDR2 ANQGSEA. This CDR3 is 15 amino acids long. V dropped 7 bases and J dropped 2; count of bases not matched to a gene: 7. Authors' processing steps: Amplification with reference gene primers provided the estimates of nucleated cell counts. Data came from immunoSEQ multiplex PCR; TCRdb stores just in-frame clones and leaves some out. V and J calls and clone size are copied from that table; D and trimming were computed from the DNA. Of about 210,000 clones in the sample, almost 85% were seen once.

The V call is TRBV29-1, the J call TRBJ2-2, with 10 bases matching TRBD1. The sequence came from a woman between 65 and 79 years old with COVID-19, enrolled during active disease. The source material was peripheral blood. CDR3 protein: CSGGTGVRNTGELFF. The CDR3 nucleotides read TGCAGCGGAGGGACAGGGGTCAGAAACACCGGGGAGCTGTTTTTT.